Presented here are 19 T cell receptor beta chains from one specimen sequenced in a study of blood T cell repertoires in COVID-19. Generated by immunoSEQ multiplex PCR, the TCRdb table keeps only in-frame clones and is missing some. Of about 220,000 clones in the sample, 84% are singletons; the top ten hold 15% to 20%. The sample was peripheral blood. These receptors came from a man aged 30-40 years with active or convalescent COVID-19.

A few counts support this clone. The rearrangement links TRBV2 to TRBJ2-5, with D perhaps TRBD2 (7 bases). Between the trimmed V and J ends, which lost 10 bases and 0 bases, there was a span of 15 bases. This CDR3 has 14 amino acids. Germline V gene sequence: CDR1 SNHLY, CDR2 FYNNEI. The CDR3 loop reads CANGGGGYQETQYF. The CDR3 bases are TGTGCCAACGGGGGAGGGGGGTACCAAGAGACCCAGTACTTC. The entire variable domain, with the rest obtained from reference TRBV2 and TRBJ2-5, is as follows: EPEVTQTPSHQVTQMGQEVILRCVPISNHLYFYWYRQILGQKVEFLVSFYNNEISEKSEIFDDQFSVERPDGSNFTLKIRSTKLEDSAMYFCANGGGGYQETQYFGPGTRLLVL.

CDR3 nucleotide sequence: TGCGCCAGACGGCGGGCGTCTAGGCAGTTCTTC. Translated: CARRRASRQFF. This chain connects TRBV4-3 to TRBJ2-1, with D maybe TRBD2 (5 bases). V was clipped by 9 bases and J by 12 bases, with 15 bases between them. Germline V gene data show CDR1 as LGHNA and CDR2 as YSLEER. The CDR3 covers 11 residues.

This chain uses TRBV30 with TRBJ1-6, with 7 bases identical to TRBD1. The V and J ends lost 5 bases and 0 bases, in that order; junction bases with no gene match: 10. This CDR3 is 17 amino acids long. CDR1 GTSNPN and CDR2 SVGIG come from the germline V gene (reference sequence). The chain's CDR3 is CAWGTGVWGSYNSPLHF. Here the CDR3 DNA reads TGTGCCTGGGGCACAGGGGTGTGGGGCTCCTATAATTCACCCCTCCACTTT.

The chain uses TRBV5-6 and TRBJ1-6; TRBD1 agrees at 10 bases. The CDR3 covers 15 residues. Germline CDR1 and CDR2: SGHDT and YYEEEE. The V gene end was trimmed by 2 bases and the J gene end by 10 bases; junction bases not matched to a gene: 6. The CDR3 is CASSFGQGEGSPLHF. CDR3 sequence (DNA): TGTGCCAGCAGCTTTGGACAGGGGGAAGGCTCACCCCTCCACTTT.

In DNA, the CDR3 is TGTGCCAGCAGTGGGGGACAGGGAGAAAATCAGCCCCAGCATTTT. Its protein is CASSGGQGENQPQHF. V gene TRBV9 combines with J gene TRBJ1-5; 9 positions match TRBD1. CDR3 length equals 15 residues. The ends lost 5 bases at V and 4 bases at J; junction bases unmatched: 7. Per germline, CDR1 SGDLS and CDR2 YYNGEE.

This chain uses TRBV29-1 with TRBJ1-2; D not certain. V was trimmed by 6 bases and J by 4 bases, leaving 9 bases between them. This CDR3 is built from 11 residues. Germline CDR1 SQVTM, CDR2 ANQGSEA. Here the CDR3 reads CSVRPVYGYTF. Here the CDR3 DNA reads TGCAGCGTGAGGCCTGTCTATGGCTACACCTTC.

In this sample, this clone turned up once. The rearrangement uses TRBV6-2 or TRBV6-3 and TRBJ1-1; D may be TRBD1 (5 bases). Trimming stripped 3 bases from V and 0 bases from J, with 20 bases between. The CDR3 sequence is 18 residues long. Germline assignment: CDR1 MNHEY and CDR2 SVGEGT. The CDR3 is CASSYSGVETGMNTEAFF. DNA of the CDR3: TGTGCCAGCAGTTATTCGGGGGTGGAAACTGGGATGAACACTGAAGCTTTCTTT.

This clone has just a few counts. This sequence joins TRBV5-1 and TRBJ2-7, with 8 bases aligning to TRBD2. V gave up 2 bases and J gave up 2 bases; unmatched junction bases: 3. The CDR3 length is 14 residues. Germline loops: CDR1 SGHRS, CDR2 YFSETQ. This CDR3 reads CASSLRRGAYEQYF. The CDR3 DNA follows: TGCGCCAGCAGCTTACGGCGGGGGGCCTACGAGCAGTACTTC.

This clone was picked up one time. J is TRBJ2-5 and V is TRBV7-9, with D maybe TRBD2 (6 bases). Germline V gene sequence: CDR1 SEHNR, CDR2 FQNEAQ (reference sequence). The CDR3 is 15 amino acids. V lost 4 bases and J lost 0, with 12 bases in between. In nucleotides, the CDR3 is TGTGCCAGCAGCTGGGGGGTTACGTACCAAGAGACCCAGTACTTC. Its translation: CASSWGVTYQETQYF. The full variable domain, rest sourced from reference TRBV7-9 and TRBJ2-5, is DTGVSQNPRHKITKRGQNVTFRCDPISEHNRLYWYRQTLGQGPEFLTYFQNEAQLEKSRLLSDRFSAERPKGSFSTLEIQRTEQGDSAMYLCASSWGVTYQETQYFGPGTRLLVL.

This clone was found once. J is TRBJ2-7 and V is TRBV28; D remains ambiguous. The germline V gene encodes CDR1 MDHEN and CDR2 SYDVKM. The ends were cut back, 1 base at V and 0 bases at J, with 10 bases in the middle. The CDR3 totals 15 residues. CDR3: CASSLSTLSSYEQYF. The DNA for the CDR3 is TGTGCCAGCAGTTTATCTACCCTGAGCTCCTACGAGCAGTACTTC.

In its sample, this clone was seen a few times. This chain links TRBV5-1 with TRBJ1-4; tentatively, D is TRBD1 (5 bases). CDR1 and CDR2 (germline): SGHRS, YFSETQ. The V end was cut by 4 bases, the J end by 11 bases, with 15 bases between. There are 13 residues in the CDR3. The CDR3 DNA reads TGCGCCAGCAGCATCCGGAACCGGGGGAAACTGTTTTTT. As protein: CASSIRNRGKLFF.

V is TRBV11-2 and J is TRBJ2-1; possibly TRBD2 for D (5 bases). The germline CDR1 and CDR2 sequences are SGHAT and FQNNGV. This CDR3 has 15 amino acids. The V and J ends lost 6 bases and 3 bases respectively, with 15 bases between them. The CDR3 DNA follows: TGTGCCAGCAGGGGTTTAAGCGGAGACTACAATGAGCAGTTCTTC. Translation gives CASRGLSGDYNEQFF.

The chain couples TRBV10-3 to TRBJ2-7; D unresolved. Trimming removed 3 bases from V and 4 bases from J, with 4 bases in between. The length of the CDR3 is 11 residues. CDR1 is ENHRY and CDR2 is SYGVKD in the germline V gene. The CDR3 nucleotides read TGTGCCATCAGTGACCCGTACGAGCAGTACTTC. Translated: CAISDPYEQYF.

The chain carries TRBV30 and TRBJ2-7; D is perhaps TRBD1 (6 bases). Trimming shortened V by 5 bases and J by 2 bases, and 16 bases separated the two germline ends. From germline, CDR1 is GTSNPN and CDR2 SVGIG (reference sequence). The CDR3 runs to 14 residues. CDR3 residues: CAWGNWGQTYEQYF. In DNA, the CDR3 is TGTGCCTGGGGAAACTGGGGGCAGACCTACGAGCAGTACTTC.

The gene calls are TRBV9 and TRBJ2-1; possible D gene TRBD2, 7 bases. This CDR3 region has 15 residues. V gave up 0 bases and J gave up 2 bases, with 9 bases separating them. The germline V gene encodes CDR1 SGDLS and CDR2 YYNGEE. The CDR3 protein is CASSVDGGPYNEQFF. In nucleotides, the CDR3 is TGTGCCAGCAGCGTAGACGGGGGGCCCTACAATGAGCAGTTCTTC.

The chain recombines TRBV29-1 with TRBJ1-4; a possible D gene is TRBD1 (5 bases). This CDR3 spans 13 amino acids. In germline, CDR1 is SQVTM, CDR2 ANQGSEA. Trimming left V 4 bases short and J 6 bases short, with 12 bases between. The CDR3 DNA reads TGCAGCGTTGCGTTGGACAATGATGAAAAACTGTTTTTT. Its protein product is CSVALDNDEKLFF.

The rearrangement joins TRBV28 to TRBJ2-1, with D perhaps matching TRBD2 (5 bases). Between the trimmed V and J ends, which lost 5 bases and 6 bases, there was a span of 11 bases. This CDR3 spans 13 amino acids. Per germline, CDR1 MDHEN and CDR2 SYDVKM. The CDR3 region has the DNA TGTGCCAGCAGTCCCTCTAGCCTCAATGAGCAGTTCTTC. Protein sequence: CASSPSSLNEQFF.

The CDR3 region is CATSDGRGGELFF. DNA for the CDR3: TGTGCCACCAGTGACGGCCGGGGCGGGGAGCTGTTTTTT. This chain connects TRBV24-1 to TRBJ2-2, with D perhaps TRBD2 (5 bases). This CDR3 contains 13 residues. Germline lookup yields CDR1 KGHDR and CDR2 SFDVKD. Trimming left V 4 bases short and J 7 bases short, with 9 bases between.

The CDR3, as DNA: TGTGCCAGCAGTCGACCCCAGGGGGCTTTAACCTACGAGCAGTACTTC. Protein: CASSRPQGALTYEQYF. The rearrangement links TRBV28 to TRBJ2-7; 8 bases match TRBD1. Trimming cost V 5 bases and J 2 bases; bases outside gene matches: 11. The germline V gene encodes CDR1 MDHEN and CDR2 SYDVKM. This CDR3 has 16 amino acids.